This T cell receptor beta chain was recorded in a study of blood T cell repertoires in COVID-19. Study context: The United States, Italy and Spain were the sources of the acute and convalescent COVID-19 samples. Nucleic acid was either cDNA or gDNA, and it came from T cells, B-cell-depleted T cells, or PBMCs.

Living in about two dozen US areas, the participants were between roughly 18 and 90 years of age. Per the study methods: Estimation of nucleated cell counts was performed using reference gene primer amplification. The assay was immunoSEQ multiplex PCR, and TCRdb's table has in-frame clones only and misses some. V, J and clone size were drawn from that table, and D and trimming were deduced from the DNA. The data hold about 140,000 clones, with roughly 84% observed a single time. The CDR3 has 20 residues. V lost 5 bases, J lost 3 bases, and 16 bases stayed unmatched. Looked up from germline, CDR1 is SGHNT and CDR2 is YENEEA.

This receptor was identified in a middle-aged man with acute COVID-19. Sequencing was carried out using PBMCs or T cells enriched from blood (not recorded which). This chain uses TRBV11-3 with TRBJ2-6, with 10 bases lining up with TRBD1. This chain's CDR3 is CASSPRLGTGEGDGANVLTF. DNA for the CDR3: TGTGCCAGCAGCCCCAGGTTGGGGACAGGGGAAGGGGATGGGGCCAACGTCCTGACTTTC. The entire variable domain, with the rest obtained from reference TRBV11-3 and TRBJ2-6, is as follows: EAGVVQSPRYKIIEKKQPVAFWCNPISGHNTLYWYLQNLGQGPELLIRYENEEAVDDSQLPKDRFSAERLKGVDSTLKIQPAELGDSAVYLCASSPRLGTGEGDGANVLTFGAGSRLTVL.